Listed below are T cell receptor beta chains from one sample, sequenced in a study of cytomegalovirus exposure and HLA in healthy donors. Profiling relied on immunoSEQ multiplex PCR, and the TCRdb table lists in-frame clones only, not all of them. Here the sample spans over 120,000 clones, about 88% being singletons. Sequencing was carried out using PBMCs. Receptors originate from a woman between 18 and 30 years old in good health and CMV-seropositive. CDR3s include the opening cysteine and the closing phenylalanine or tryptophan. A D gene is named only where the DNA matches it firmly. The listing skips clone size in some rows; elsewhere it reads once, few, many or a size class.

CDR3 length	clone size	V gene	D gene	J gene	CDR3 DNA	CDR3 protein
13	-	TRBV7-9	TRBD2	TRBJ2-7	TGTGCCAGCAGTAGCGGGGGGCCCTACGAGCAGTACTTC	CASSSGGPYEQYF
14	few	TRBV6-1	-	TRBJ1-2	TGTGCCAGCAGTGAAGTACGGACAGCCTATGGCTACACCTTC	CASSEVRTAYGYTF
15	-	TRBV7-3	TRBD1	TRBJ2-7	TGTGCCAGCAGCCCTAGACAGGGTCTGACCTACGAGCAGTACTTC	CASSPRQGLTYEQYF
12	-	TRBV28	-	TRBJ2-7	TGTGCCAGCAGGCCATCAGGGTACGAGCAGTACTTC	CASRPSGYEQYF
15	-	TRBV27	TRBD1	TRBJ1-2	TGTGCCAGCAGTTTGACAGGGGGTTCTAACTATGGCTACACCTTC	CASSLTGGSNYGYTF
15	-	TRBV5-4	TRBD2	TRBJ2-7	TGTGCCAGCAGCTTAGATAGCGGGGGGGCCCACGAGCAGTACTTC	CASSLDSGGAHEQYF
11	-	TRBV7-9	-	TRBJ2-7	TGTGCCAGCAGCGCGTCCTACGAGCAGTACTTC	CASSASYEQYF
18	-	TRBV5-4	TRBD2	TRBJ2-2	TGTGCCAGCAGCAAGACTAGCGGGGGGGCCCGCGGGGTCGGGGAGCTGTTTTTT	CASSKTSGGARGVGELFF
16	once	TRBV19	-	TRBJ1-2	TGTGCCAGTAGTACCACCGGGGGAATATCAGTAGAAGGCTACACCTTC	CASSTTGGISVEGYTF
15	-	TRBV6-5	TRBD2	TRBJ2-3	TGTGCCAGCAGTTACCGGGGGGGCGAAACAGATACGCAGTATTTT	CASSYRGGETDTQYF
15	-	TRBV4-1	TRBD1	TRBJ1-4	TGCGCCAGCAGCCAAGATCCAGGGGGCGATGAAAAACTGTTTTTT	CASSQDPGGDEKLFF
14	-	TRBV7-9	TRBD1	TRBJ1-2	TGTGCCAGCAGCTCTTTCCAGGGGGCGGGAGGCTACACCTTC	CASSSFQGAGGYTF
18	-	TRBV29-1	TRBD2	TRBJ2-2	TGCAGCGTTGAAGTAGTGGCGGGACTAGCGGGGAACACCGGGGAGCTGTTTTTT	CSVEVVAGLAGNTGELFF